This T cell receptor beta chain appears in the sequencing data of a study of T cells in localized non-small cell lung cancer. This table comes from immunoSEQ multiplex PCR, and its TCRdb copy is limited to in-frame clones, with some not included. Among 20,000 to 25,000 clones, under 90% were seen once, and the ten largest hold around a sixth. Trimming pared 4 bases from V and 7 bases from J, leaving 11 bases between. In germline, CDR1 is SQVTM, CDR2 ANQGSEA. The CDR3 sequence is 13 residues long. On this clone itself: Its antigen is still unknown.

General study points: Of the top 100 tumor clones, median about 56 were in adjacent lung, approximately 29 among its top 100.

The V call is TRBV29-1, the J call TRBJ1-6, with D unresolved. The sequence came from a woman aged 40-69 years with stage II squamous cell lung carcinoma. Sample: PBMCs, taken before any cancer treatment. The CDR3 is CSVGRSLNSPLHF. The CDR3 DNA reads as TGCAGCGTTGGACGCAGCTTGAATTCACCCCTCCACTTT. The full variable domain, completed using reference TRBV29-1 and TRBJ1-6, is SAVISQKPSRDICQRGTSLTIQCQVDSQVTMMFWYRQQPGQSLTLIATANQGSEATYESGFVIDKFPISRPNLTFSTLTVSNMSPEDSSIYLCSVGRSLNSPLHFGNGTRLTVT.